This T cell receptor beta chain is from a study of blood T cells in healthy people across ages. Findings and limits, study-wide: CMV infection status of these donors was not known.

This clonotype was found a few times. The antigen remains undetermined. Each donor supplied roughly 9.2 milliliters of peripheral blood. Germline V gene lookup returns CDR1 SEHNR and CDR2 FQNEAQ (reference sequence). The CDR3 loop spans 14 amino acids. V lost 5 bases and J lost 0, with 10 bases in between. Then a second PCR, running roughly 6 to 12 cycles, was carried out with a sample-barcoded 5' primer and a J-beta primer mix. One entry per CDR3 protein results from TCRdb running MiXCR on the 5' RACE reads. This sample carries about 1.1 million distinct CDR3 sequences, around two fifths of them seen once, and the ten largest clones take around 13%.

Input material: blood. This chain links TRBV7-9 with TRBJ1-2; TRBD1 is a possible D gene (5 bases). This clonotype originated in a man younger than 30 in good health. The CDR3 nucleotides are TGTGCCAGCAGCCATCAAGGGGCTAACTATGGCTACACCTTC. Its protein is CASSHQGANYGYTF.